This TCR beta chain comes out of a study of blood T cell repertoires in COVID-19. Assay used: immunoSEQ multiplex PCR; TCRdb lists only in-frame clones, some missing. This sample yields about 180,000 clones, of which 65% to 90% are seen a single time; more than 7.5% belongs to the top ten. The V gene lost 6 bases and the J gene lost 4 bases, with 9 bases spanning the gap. This CDR3 spans 13 amino acids. The germline V gene encodes CDR1 LGHDT and CDR2 YNNKEL (reference sequence). Material: peripheral blood. This chain uses TRBV3-1 (or the pseudogene TRBV3-2) with TRBJ2-2; TRBD1 is a possible D gene (5 bases). The source is a man aged 50 to 59 with active or convalescent COVID-19. For the CDR3, the DNA is TGTGCCAGCAGACAGGTTCCCACCGGGGAGCTGTTTTTT. The encoded protein is CASRQVPTGELFF.